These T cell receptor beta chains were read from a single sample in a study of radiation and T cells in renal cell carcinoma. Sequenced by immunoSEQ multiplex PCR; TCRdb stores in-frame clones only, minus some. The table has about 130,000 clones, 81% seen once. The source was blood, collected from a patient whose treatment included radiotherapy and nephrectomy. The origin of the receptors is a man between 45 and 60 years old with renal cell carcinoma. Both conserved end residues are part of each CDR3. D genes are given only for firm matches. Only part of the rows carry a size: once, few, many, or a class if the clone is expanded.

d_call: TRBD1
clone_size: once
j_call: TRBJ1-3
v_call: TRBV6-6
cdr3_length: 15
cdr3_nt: TGTGCCAGCAGGGGGACAGAACTCTCTGGAAACACCATATATTTT
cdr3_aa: CASRGTELSGNTIYF

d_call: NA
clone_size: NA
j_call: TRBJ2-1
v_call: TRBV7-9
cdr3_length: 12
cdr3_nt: TGTGCCAGCAGCTTAGGGTACAATGAGCAGTTCTTC
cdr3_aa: CASSLGYNEQFF

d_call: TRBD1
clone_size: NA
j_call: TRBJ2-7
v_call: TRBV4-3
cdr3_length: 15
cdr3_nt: TGCGCCAGCAGCCAAGCCGTAGGACAGGTTGGCGAGCAGTACTTC
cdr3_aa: CASSQAVGQVGEQYF

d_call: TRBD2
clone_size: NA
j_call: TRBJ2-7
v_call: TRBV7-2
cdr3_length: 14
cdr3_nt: TGTGCCAGCAGCCCTAGCGGGGGGGTAGACGAGCAGTACTTC
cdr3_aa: CASSPSGGVDEQYF

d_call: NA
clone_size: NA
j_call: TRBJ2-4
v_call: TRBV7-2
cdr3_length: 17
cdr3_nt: TGTGCCAGCAGCTTAGAGCTGGGGGACGTCTTAAAAAACATTCAGTACTTC
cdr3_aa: CASSLELGDVLKNIQYF

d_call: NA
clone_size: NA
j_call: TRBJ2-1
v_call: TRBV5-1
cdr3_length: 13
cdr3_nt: TGCGCCAGCAGCGTTTTAGGAGGGCCGTCGTCGCTCTTC
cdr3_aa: CASSVLGGPSSLF

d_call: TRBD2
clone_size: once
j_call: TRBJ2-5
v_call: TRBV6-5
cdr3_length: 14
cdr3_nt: TGTGCCAGCAGTTACTTCCAGGGCGGGGGTGGCCAGTACTTC
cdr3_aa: CASSYFQGGGGQYF

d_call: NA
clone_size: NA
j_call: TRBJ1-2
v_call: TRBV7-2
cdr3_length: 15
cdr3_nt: TGTGCCAGCAGCTTAGATGAGGGGACGGGCTATGGCTACACCTTC
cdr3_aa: CASSLDEGTGYGYTF

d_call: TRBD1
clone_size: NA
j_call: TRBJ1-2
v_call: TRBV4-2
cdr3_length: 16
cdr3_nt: TGTGCCAGCAGCCGCGGACAGGGATATGAGTCCGGTATTCTTCGCTTC
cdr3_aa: CASSRGQGYESGILRF

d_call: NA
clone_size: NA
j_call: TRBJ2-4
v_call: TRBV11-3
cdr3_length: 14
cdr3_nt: TGTGCCAGCAGCTTAGGGGAGGCGCAAAACATTCAGTACTTC
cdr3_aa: CASSLGEAQNIQYF

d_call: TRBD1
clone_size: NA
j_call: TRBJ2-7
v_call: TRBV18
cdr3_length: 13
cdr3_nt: TGTGCCAGCTCACCTCGGGACAGGGGAGAGCAGTACTTC
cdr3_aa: CASSPRDRGEQYF

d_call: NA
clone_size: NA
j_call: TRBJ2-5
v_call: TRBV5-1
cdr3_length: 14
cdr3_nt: TGCGCCAGCAGCTTGGCAGGTTTTAGAGAGACCCAGTACTTC
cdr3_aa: CASSLAGFRETQYF